This is a list of T cell receptor beta chains from one sample in a study of cytomegalovirus exposure and HLA in healthy donors. Clones were read by immunoSEQ multiplex PCR, and TCRdb kept only the in-frame ones, dropping some. The table lists 190,000 or so clones, around 81% of them singletons. Specimen: PBMCs. These receptors all come from a woman aged 50 to 60 in good health and CMV-seropositive. Each CDR3 is given with its conserved first and last residue. The D gene is left open where the match is weak. The size entry is marked missing in some rows and otherwise reads once, few, many or a size class.

J	size	D	V	DNA	CDR3
TRBJ1-3	few	TRBD1	TRBV7-9	TGTGCCAGCAGCTCCTCGGGGACAGGGTGGTCTGGAAACACCATATATTTT	CASSSSGTGWSGNTIYF
TRBJ1-5	once	TRBD1	TRBV27	TGTGCCAGCAGTTTGGGGACAGTGAATCAGCCCCAGCATTTT	CASSLGTVNQPQHF
TRBJ1-2	-	-	TRBV4-3	TGCGCCAGCAGCCAAGATAACTCCCTTAACTATGGCTACACCTTC	CASSQDNSLNYGYTF
TRBJ2-2	-	TRBD2	TRBV5-4	TGTGCCAGCAGCTTGGCCGACGCTAGCGGGGAGAACACCGGGGAGCTGTTTTTT	CASSLADASGENTGELFF
TRBJ2-2	-	TRBD2	TRBV28	TGTGCCAGCAGTTTACAGCGGGGGTCCGGGGAGCTGTTTTTT	CASSLQRGSGELFF
TRBJ2-7	-	TRBD1	TRBV4-2	TGTGCCAGCAGCCACCAGGGGGCGTACGAGCAGTACTTC	CASSHQGAYEQYF
TRBJ1-6	-	TRBD1	TRBV4-3	TGCGCCAGCAGCCAAGATGGGGGACAGTCACCCCTCCACTTT	CASSQDGGQSPLHF
TRBJ1-5	-	-	TRBV27	TGTGCCAGCAGTTTAGGGCCTTATCAGCCCCAGCATTTT	CASSLGPYQPQHF
TRBJ2-1	-	-	TRBV2	TGTGCCAGCAGTGAAGGATGGGGACTGAAATACAATGAGCAGTTCTTC	CASSEGWGLKYNEQFF
TRBJ2-7	-	-	TRBV7-6	TGTGCCAGCAGCTTAGTGGCCGGGGACGAGCAGTACTTC	CASSLVAGDEQYF
TRBJ2-3	-	TRBD2	TRBV5-6	TGTGCCAGCAGCCAAACTAGCGGGGGGGCCGTAGATACGCAGTATTTT	CASSQTSGGAVDTQYF
TRBJ2-2	-	-	TRBV6-5	TGTGCCAGCCGACGACAGGCCCGGCAGGGACGGGAGCTGTTTTTT	CASRRQARQGRELFF
TRBJ1-6	-	-	TRBV21-1	TGTGCCAGCAGAAGGGACTCTAATTCACCCCTCCACTTT	CASRRDSNSPLHF
TRBJ2-7	-	TRBD2	TRBV10-2	TGCGCCAGCAGTGATCCACCGGGACTAACCCCTAGCTCCTACGAGCAGTACTTC	CASSDPPGLTPSSYEQYF
TRBJ1-2	-	-	TRBV27	TGTGCCAGCAGTTTATCCCCCCCTACCGCCTCAAACTATGGCTACACCTTC	CASSLSPPTASNYGYTF
TRBJ1-4	-	TRBD1	TRBV27	TGTGCCAGCAGTTTTAGACAGGGTGAAAAACTGTTTTTT	CASSFRQGEKLFF
TRBJ2-2	once	TRBD1	TRBV7-3	TGTGCCAGCAGCTTTACACGGGACAGTGCGAACACCGGGGAGCTGTTTTTT	CASSFTRDSANTGELFF
TRBJ2-5	-	-	TRBV7-2	TGTGCCAGCAGCTTATACACCGTCGAGACCCAGTACTTC	CASSLYTVETQYF
TRBJ1-2	-	-	TRBV7-9	TGTGCCAGCAGCTTACTAGGGGCAGCTCCTGGCTACACCTTC	CASSLLGAAPGYTF
TRBJ2-5	-	TRBD2	TRBV18	TGTGCCAGCTCACCCTCGAGGACTAGCGATAAAGTGACCCAGTACTTC	CASSPSRTSDKVTQYF
TRBJ2-1	-	TRBD2	TRBV18	TGTGCCAGCTCACTTTCGGGGGGGGTTTACAATGAGCAGTTCTTC	CASSLSGGVYNEQFF
TRBJ2-7	-	-	TRBV11-2	TGTGCCAGCAGCCCTCGACAGGCCTCCTACGAGCAGTACTTC	CASSPRQASYEQYF
TRBJ1-6	-	TRBD1	TRBV11-1	TGTGCCAGCAGACAAACCGGGACAGCCAATTCACCCCTCCACTTT	CASRQTGTANSPLHF